This TCR beta chain was sequenced during a study of T cells after yellow fever vaccination (dated by TCRdb to between 2018 and 2021). About the full investigation: Libraries from fractions with low cell numbers were prepared with the SMART-Seq v4 Ultra Low Input RNA kit. The cohort comprised two healthy male donors, one aged 18 to 30 and one aged 30 to 40 years. To track T-cell clones before and after primary and booster YFV17D yellow fever vaccination, bulk TCR alpha and beta repertoires were sequenced longitudinally. Blood was drawn at multiple timepoints before and after primary and secondary immunization, with bulk PBMC replicates and cell subsets isolated. Overall study outcomes, separate from this receptor: Compared with the primary T-cell response, the secondary T-cell response was weaker but faster, peaking on day 5 rather than day 15. Because abundant contaminating clonotypes from the bulk population could be contained in FACS-sorted repertoires, computational filtering was required. After the booster, most of the clones that had expanded following primary vaccination were detected again (96% of CD4 and around 88% of CD8), which suggests that memory was broadly maintained. A small fraction of clonotypes appeared in both the CD4 and CD8 compartments, likely as a result of convergent recombination. Because the study included only a couple of donors, the extent to which the findings can be generalized is limited.

The sample's treatment or condition label, decoded: live attenuated yellow fever vaccine strain. PBMCs were isolated from peripheral blood using a standard Ficoll-Paque protocol. Dynabeads CD4 and CD8 positive selection kits were used to isolate CD4 and CD8 T-cell fractions. TriZol was used to extract RNA from bulk PBMCs, from CD4 and CD8 fractions, and from dextramer-positive and dextramer-negative fractions. CDR1 and CDR2 (KGHSH, LQKENI) derive from the germline V gene. V and J lose 2 bases and 9 bases, and a span of 17 bases separates them. The CDR3 contains 15 residues, cysteine and phenylalanine counted. The DNA shown is the 45-base CDR3, in frame from base 1. TCR cDNA was synthesized by 5'RACE template switching, through which a universal primer site and unique molecular identifiers were introduced. cDNA synthesis was primed from both the TCR alpha and TCR beta constant segments. Two PCR steps were used to amplify libraries, with sample barcodes and sequencing adapters being added in the second step. Libraries were sequenced on Illumina HiSeq 2500 (2x100 bp) or NovaSeq (2x150 bp). Concerning the study's data processing: MIGEC was used to demultiplex reads and collapse the reads into UMI consensus sequences, and MiXCR was used for V(D)J alignment. Using edgeR on replicate PBMC samples, clonotypes were called vaccine-responding if FDR was below 0.01 and the log2 fold change was above 5 up to day 15. Each bulk clonotype received a CD4 or CD8 identity based on whether the sequenced CD4 or CD8 repertoire contained that clonotype at higher abundance. In TCRdb, the public reads were trimmed at Q25 with fastp and aligned with MiXCR, with productive beta chains retained. Rows are combined by CDR3 protein, so each entry shows the most common genes and DNA. None of the V and J calls come from the authors' own analysis; TCRdb made them. This sample holds 150,000 to 200,000 distinct CDR3 sequences; less than 9% were observed only once. The ten top clones hold 2.5% of the sample.

Worth noting for this clonotype: The antigen this receptor binds is unknown. Within one base of it there is no much larger clone, and no base qualities were kept.

This sequence originates from a man aged 18-30 years who received the YFV17D yellow fever vaccine. The chain links TRBV18 with TRBJ2-1; the D gene could be TRBD1 or TRBD2, each one agreeing over 5 bases. The sequencing here drew on CD4+ T cells sorted from PBMCs, taken 5 to 6 days after the first yellow fever vaccination. The base sequence is TGTGCCAGCTCACCAGGGGACCCGACCCTGGGTGAGCAGTTCTTC. It translates as CASSPGDPTLGEQFF.